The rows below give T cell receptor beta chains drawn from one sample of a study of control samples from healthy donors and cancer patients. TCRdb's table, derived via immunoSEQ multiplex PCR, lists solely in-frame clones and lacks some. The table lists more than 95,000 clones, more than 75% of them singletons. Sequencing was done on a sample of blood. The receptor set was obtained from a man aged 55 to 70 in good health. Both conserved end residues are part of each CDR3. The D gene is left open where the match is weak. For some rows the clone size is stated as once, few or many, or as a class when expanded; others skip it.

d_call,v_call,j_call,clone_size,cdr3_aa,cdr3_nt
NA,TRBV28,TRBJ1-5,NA,CASSSLSNQPQHF,TGTGCCAGCAGTTCCCTCAGCAATCAGCCCCAGCATTTT
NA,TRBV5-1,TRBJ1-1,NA,CASSLDGGTEAFF,TGCGCCAGCAGCTTGGACGGGGGCACTGAAGCTTTCTTT
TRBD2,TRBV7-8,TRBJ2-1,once,CASSLGTRTYNEQFF,TGTGCCAGCAGCTTAGGGACTAGAACCTACAATGAGCAGTTCTTC
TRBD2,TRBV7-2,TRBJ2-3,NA,CASSQHGGDTDTQYF,TGTGCCAGCAGCCAACACGGGGGGGACACAGATACGCAGTATTTT
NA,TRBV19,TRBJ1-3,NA,CASSPMAVSGNTIYF,TGTGCCAGTAGTCCTATGGCTGTCTCTGGAAACACCATATATTTT
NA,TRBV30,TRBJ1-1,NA,CAWSSWFTEAFF,TGTGCCTGGAGTAGCTGGTTCACTGAAGCTTTCTTT
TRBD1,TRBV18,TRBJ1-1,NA,CASSPTGTGITNTEAFF,TGTGCCAGCTCGCCCACCGGGACAGGGATAACGAACACTGAAGCTTTCTTT
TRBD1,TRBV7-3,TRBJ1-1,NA,CASSSDREGEAFF,TGTGCCAGCAGCTCTGACAGGGAAGGTGAAGCTTTCTTT
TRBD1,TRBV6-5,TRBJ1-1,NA,CASRYRTGDTEAFF,TGTGCCAGCAGGTATCGGACAGGGGACACTGAAGCTTTCTTT
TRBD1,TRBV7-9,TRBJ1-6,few,CASSLTGTENSPLHF,TGTGCCAGCAGCTTAACCGGGACAGAAAATTCACCCCTCCACTTT
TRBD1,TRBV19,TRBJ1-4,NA,CASSPPTGTKLFF,TGTGCCAGTAGTCCTCCGACAGGGACAAAACTGTTTTTT
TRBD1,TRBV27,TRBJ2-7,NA,CASSLSVFLGTGPYEQYF,TGTGCCAGCAGTTTATCGGTTTTCTTGGGGACAGGCCCCTACGAGCAGTACTTC
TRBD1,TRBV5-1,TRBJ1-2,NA,CASSLARGSYGYTF,TGCGCCAGCAGCTTGGCCAGGGGGAGCTATGGCTACACCTTC
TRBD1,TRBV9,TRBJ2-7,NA,CASSVDLGTGTYEQYF,TGTGCCAGCAGCGTAGACTTAGGGACAGGTACCTACGAGCAGTACTTC
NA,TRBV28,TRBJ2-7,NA,CASGKLGLYEQYF,TGTGCCAGCGGTAAGCTAGGACTCTACGAGCAGTACTTC
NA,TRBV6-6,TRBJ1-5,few,CASSYSRAQPQHF,TGTGCCAGCAGTTACTCTCGAGCGCAGCCCCAGCATTTT
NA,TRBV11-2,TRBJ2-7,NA,CASSSLWEQYF,TGTGCCAGCAGCTCCCTCTGGGAGCAGTACTTC
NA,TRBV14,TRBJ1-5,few,CASSQEGGPQPQHF,TGTGCCAGCAGCCAAGAGGGAGGGCCTCAGCCCCAGCATTTT
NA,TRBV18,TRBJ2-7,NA,CASSRAEDYEQYF,TGTGCCAGCTCCCGGGCGGAAGACTACGAGCAGTACTTC
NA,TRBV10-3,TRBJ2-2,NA,CAISADSQTGGELFF,TGTGCCATCAGTGCGGACAGCCAGACGGGCGGGGAGCTGTTTTTT
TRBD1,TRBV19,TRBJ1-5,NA,CASSIRTGVGNQPQHF,TGTGCCAGTAGTATTAGGACAGGGGTAGGGAATCAGCCCCAGCATTTT
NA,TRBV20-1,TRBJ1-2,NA,CSASTGYGYTF,TGCAGTGCTAGTACAGGCTATGGCTACACCTTC
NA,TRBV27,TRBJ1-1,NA,CASSLVVNTEAFF,TGTGCCAGCAGTTTGGTAGTGAACACTGAAGCTTTCTTT
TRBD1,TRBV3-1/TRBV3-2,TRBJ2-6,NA,CASSHEDRFSGANVLTF,TGTGCCAGCAGCCACGAGGACAGGTTCTCTGGGGCCAACGTCCTGACTTTC
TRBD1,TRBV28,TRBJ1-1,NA,CASSHRRQGDTEAFF,TGTGCCAGCAGCCACCGGCGACAGGGGGACACTGAAGCTTTCTTT
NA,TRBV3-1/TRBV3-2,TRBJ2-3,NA,CASSQGLLDTQYF,TGTGCCAGCAGCCAAGGCCTGCTAGATACGCAGTATTTT
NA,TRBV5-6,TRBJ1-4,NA,CASSYRTTNEKLFF,TGTGCCAGCAGCTACAGGACCACTAATGAAAAACTGTTTTTT
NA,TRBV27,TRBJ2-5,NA,CASSLYSGIQETQYF,TGTGCCAGCAGTTTATACTCAGGTATCCAAGAGACCCAGTACTTC
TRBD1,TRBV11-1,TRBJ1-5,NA,CASSFGTGDNQPQHF,TGTGCCAGCAGCTTCGGGACAGGGGACAATCAGCCCCAGCATTTT
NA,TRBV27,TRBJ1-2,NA,CASSLLGGATNYGYTF,TGTGCCAGCAGTTTATTAGGGGGGGCAACTAACTATGGCTACACCTTC